This T cell receptor (beta chain) was recovered during a study of blood T cells in healthy people across ages. Study-wide context: Template-switching capture recovered about one barcoded beta molecule per two T cells. Notes on the study in general: Per million T cells, TCR beta diversity dropped roughly linearly as age increased.

With a J-beta primer mix and a sample-barcoded 5' primer, a second PCR ran about 7 to 12 cycles. Each cDNA molecule received a tag from a template-switch adaptor that had 12 random nucleotides. Sequencing of every sample gave 3 million or more CDR3-containing paired-end reads. From the 5' RACE reads, TCRdb called clonotypes with MiXCR, one entry per CDR3 protein. The sample includes approximately 2,000,000 distinct CDR3 sequences, approximately 39% of them seen just once. This clonotype was counted a few times. The antigen remains unidentified. Germline loops: CDR1 SEHNR, CDR2 FQNEAQ (reference sequence). Trimming took 5 bases from V and 1 from J; bases not matched to a gene: 6. The CDR3 is 15 residues long.

What was sequenced was blood. The J gene is TRBJ1-1, the V gene TRBV7-9; TRBD1 matches 8 bases. This TCR came from a human donor in good health. CDR3 loop: CASSPWTGTNTEAFF. The CDR3 nucleotides are TGTGCCAGCAGCCCATGGACAGGGACGAACACTGAAGCTTTCTTT.